This entry lists 20 T cell receptor beta chains sequenced from one sample in a study of CXCR3-negative and CXCR3-positive naive CD8 T cells. The study made its TRB cDNA libraries by 5' RACE, adding UMI labels. TCRdb re-called the 5' RACE reads and catalogs CDR3 proteins one per entry, DNA excluded. This sample's table reports approximately 59,000 distinct CDR3 sequences. Study-level results: Greater hydrophobicity was found in TRB CDR3s of CXCR3-positive naive cells than of CXCR3-negative naive cells.

Their specific antigens are unknown. The sequencing input was naive CXCR3+ CD8+ T cells from blood. Noted subset: CD45RO-CCR7+CD27+CD95- naive CD8+ T cells expressing CXCR3 (TNR3+). Receptor source: a human donor in good health. Some clones in this sample may be carry-over from other donors' samples.

The chain uses TRBV12-3 or TRBV12-4 and TRBJ2-1; TCRdb indicates TRBD2, and absent DNA this call remains unverified. The CDR3 is made up of 18 amino acids. The CDR3 region is CASSPSGGPLVSYNEQFF.

The chain is built from TRBV12-3 or TRBV12-4 and TRBJ1-2; TCRdb's assignment of TRBD1 cannot be checked, as there is no DNA. The CDR3 extends over 13 amino acids. CDR3 residues: CASSPSPLDGYTF.

This chain connects TRBV3-1 to TRBJ2-3. The CDR3 loop spans 13 amino acids. Germline CDR1 is LGHDT and CDR2 is YNNKEL (reference sequence). Here the CDR3 reads CASSRLRRDTQYF.

The chain employs TRBV12-5 and TRBJ2-1; TCRdb selects TRBD2, and the lack of DNA leaves this call unchecked. Looked up from germline, CDR1 is LGHNT and CDR2 is FRNRAP. The CDR3 is made up of 20 amino acids. The CDR3 sequence is CASGFSERGSTSSSYNEQFF.

The chain links TRBV13 to TRBJ1-5. The CDR3 is 16 amino acids. Germline V lookup: CDR1 PRHDT, CDR2 FYEKMQ (reference sequence). The CDR3 region is CASSLGLLGSNQPQHF.

The rearrangement joins TRBV6-2 or TRBV6-3 to TRBJ2-7; no DNA is available, so the TRBD2 call from TCRdb remains unchecked. Germline CDR1 MNHEY, CDR2 SVGEGT. The CDR3 extends over 14 amino acids. CDR3 sequence: CASSFLASGYEQYF.

The chain is built from TRBV7-6 and TRBJ2-3; checking the TCRdb D call of TRBD1 is not possible without DNA. Germline CDR1 reads SGHVS; CDR2 reads FNYEAQ. The CDR3 runs to 17 residues. CDR3 region: CASSFSLVGGRTDTQYF. The whole variable domain, remainder taken from reference TRBV7-6 and TRBJ2-3, is GAGVSQSPRYKVTKRGQDVALRCDPISGHVSLYWYRQALGQGPEFLTYFNYEAQQDKSGLPNDRFSAERPEGSISTLTIQRTEQRDSAMYRCASSFSLVGGRTDTQYFGPGTRLTVL.

This chain joins TRBV2 and TRBJ2-7; TCRdb's D call, TRBD1, is unchecked because there is no DNA. This CDR3 is 16 amino acids long. Germline V gene lookup returns CDR1 SNHLY and CDR2 FYNNEI. This CDR3 reads CASSDKGQGMLYEQYF.

The chain links TRBV7-3 to TRBJ2-1. Per the germline V gene, CDR1 is SGHTA and CDR2 is FQGTGA. The CDR3 runs 13 residues. The CDR3 spells CASSLLGSHEQFF.

The chain carries TRBV6-6 and TRBJ2-4. The germline V gene has CDR1 MNHNY and CDR2 SVGAGI (reference sequence). This CDR3 is 12 amino acids long. The CDR3 reads CASSGAKNIQYF.

V and J are TRBV5-1 and TRBJ2-1; TCRdb outputs TRBD2, but without DNA this stays unchecked. Per germline, CDR1 SGHRS and CDR2 YFSETQ. The length of the CDR3 is 15 residues. The CDR3 sequence is CASRMGLAGVYEQFF.

The rearrangement uses TRBV6-5 and TRBJ2-5; TCRdb calls TRBD1, which cannot be checked without DNA. The germline gives CDR1 MNHEY, CDR2 SVGAGI. The CDR3 has 14 amino acids. This CDR3 reads CASTAGAGEETQYF.

This rearrangement joins TRBV29-1 to TRBJ2-5; with no DNA, the TCRdb D assignment of TRBD1 cannot be verified. CDR1 and CDR2 from the germline V gene are SQVTM and ANQGSEA. This CDR3 comprises 15 residues. CDR3: CSVGASRPPQETQYF.

This CDR3 is CASSPGTGRSGADVLTF. The rearrangement joins TRBV4-3 to TRBJ2-6; the D call from TCRdb, TRBD1, cannot be confirmed without DNA. The CDR3 is 17 amino acids. Per germline, CDR1 LGHNA and CDR2 YSLEER.

V gene TRBV7-9 combines with J gene TRBJ2-5. This CDR3 has 14 residues. Germline V CDR1 and CDR2: SEHNR, FQNEAQ (reference sequence). The CDR3 loop is CASSLPATEETQYF.

This rearrangement joins TRBV20-1 to TRBJ2-7. This CDR3 region has 11 residues. Germline assignment: CDR1 DFQATT and CDR2 SNEGSKA (reference sequence). The CDR3 region is CSALAAYEQYF.

The rearrangement uses TRBV29-1 and TRBJ2-7; absent DNA, TCRdb's TRBD1 call cannot be checked. The CDR3 totals 15 residues. Germline CDR1 SQVTM, CDR2 ANQGSEA. The CDR3 loop is CSVGSDSAGTYEQYF.

The V and J genes are TRBV7-6 and TRBJ1-1. In germline, CDR1 is SGHVS, CDR2 FNYEAQ. This CDR3 contains 12 residues. The CDR3 sequence is CASSLSSNEAFF.

This sequence joins TRBV5-1 and TRBJ1-1; TCRdb's D call of TRBD1 is untestable without DNA. This CDR3 is built from 13 residues. In germline, CDR1 is SGHRS, CDR2 YFSETQ. CDR3 region: CASSFAGGTEAFF.

The rearrangement links TRBV14 to TRBJ1-1; the D call from TCRdb, TRBD1, cannot be confirmed without DNA. CDR3 length: 13 amino acids. Germline CDR1 SGHDN, CDR2 FVKESK. The CDR3 loop is CASSRGPYSEAFF.